The entry below describes one T cell receptor (beta chain). The data stem from a study of T cells in Graves' hyperthyroidism and ophthalmopathy. The CDR3 regions of TCR beta were amplified from RNA transcripts. Primed by the HTBI set, a first-round RT-PCR was run on the TCR CDR3. TCRdb analysed the multiplex PCR reads with MiXCR anew, one entry per CDR3 protein. The sample has about 320,000 distinct CDR3 sequences, roughly 17% seen once; the top ten hold approximately 35%. With V trimmed by 0 bases and J by 8 bases, 13 bases remained unmatched. Germline V CDR1 and CDR2: SGHVS, FNYEAQ. The CDR3 covers 17 residues.

The source material was blood. This clonotype was sampled from a young man with Graves' hyperthyroidism. V gene TRBV7-6 combines with J gene TRBJ2-1, with 7 bases lining up with TRBD2. CDR3 in amino acids: CASSLAVRAGYYDEQFF. DNA for the CDR3: TGTGCCAGCAGCTTAGCCGTACGAGCGGGATATTACGATGAGCAGTTCTTC.